This TCR beta chain was recovered during a study of vaccination and CD4 T cells after COVID-19. The wider study: Recovered-phase convalescent patients showed SARS-CoV-2 positivity by nasal swab PCR; about ten were mild, one severe.

Indicated treatment: roughly 10-day PBMC culture with coronavirus spike peptide pools or control peptides (ViraFEST assay). An Oncomine TCR Beta short-read assay was used to sequence the DNA from cultured CD4+ T cells. In TCRdb, the PCR reads were re-called with MiXCR into one record per CDR3 protein. The sample holds tens of thousands of distinct CDR3 sequences; around half are singletons and the top ten take about 6.5%. There are a few counts of this clonotype. Antigen specificity is unknown. This CDR3 is built from 14 residues. V was pared by 3 bases and J by 10 bases, with 13 bases between. In germline, CDR1 is MNHEY, CDR2 SMNVEV (reference sequence).

This chain links TRBV27 with TRBJ1-6, with a possible D match to TRBD1 (5 bases). The clonotype comes from a human donor who had recovered from COVID-19. The sample taken for sequencing was CD4+ T cells from blood, cultured in vitro. The CDR3 here is CASSFIQEFSPLHF. The DNA of the CDR3 is TGTGCCAGCAGTTTCATACAGGAATTCTCACCCCTCCACTTT.